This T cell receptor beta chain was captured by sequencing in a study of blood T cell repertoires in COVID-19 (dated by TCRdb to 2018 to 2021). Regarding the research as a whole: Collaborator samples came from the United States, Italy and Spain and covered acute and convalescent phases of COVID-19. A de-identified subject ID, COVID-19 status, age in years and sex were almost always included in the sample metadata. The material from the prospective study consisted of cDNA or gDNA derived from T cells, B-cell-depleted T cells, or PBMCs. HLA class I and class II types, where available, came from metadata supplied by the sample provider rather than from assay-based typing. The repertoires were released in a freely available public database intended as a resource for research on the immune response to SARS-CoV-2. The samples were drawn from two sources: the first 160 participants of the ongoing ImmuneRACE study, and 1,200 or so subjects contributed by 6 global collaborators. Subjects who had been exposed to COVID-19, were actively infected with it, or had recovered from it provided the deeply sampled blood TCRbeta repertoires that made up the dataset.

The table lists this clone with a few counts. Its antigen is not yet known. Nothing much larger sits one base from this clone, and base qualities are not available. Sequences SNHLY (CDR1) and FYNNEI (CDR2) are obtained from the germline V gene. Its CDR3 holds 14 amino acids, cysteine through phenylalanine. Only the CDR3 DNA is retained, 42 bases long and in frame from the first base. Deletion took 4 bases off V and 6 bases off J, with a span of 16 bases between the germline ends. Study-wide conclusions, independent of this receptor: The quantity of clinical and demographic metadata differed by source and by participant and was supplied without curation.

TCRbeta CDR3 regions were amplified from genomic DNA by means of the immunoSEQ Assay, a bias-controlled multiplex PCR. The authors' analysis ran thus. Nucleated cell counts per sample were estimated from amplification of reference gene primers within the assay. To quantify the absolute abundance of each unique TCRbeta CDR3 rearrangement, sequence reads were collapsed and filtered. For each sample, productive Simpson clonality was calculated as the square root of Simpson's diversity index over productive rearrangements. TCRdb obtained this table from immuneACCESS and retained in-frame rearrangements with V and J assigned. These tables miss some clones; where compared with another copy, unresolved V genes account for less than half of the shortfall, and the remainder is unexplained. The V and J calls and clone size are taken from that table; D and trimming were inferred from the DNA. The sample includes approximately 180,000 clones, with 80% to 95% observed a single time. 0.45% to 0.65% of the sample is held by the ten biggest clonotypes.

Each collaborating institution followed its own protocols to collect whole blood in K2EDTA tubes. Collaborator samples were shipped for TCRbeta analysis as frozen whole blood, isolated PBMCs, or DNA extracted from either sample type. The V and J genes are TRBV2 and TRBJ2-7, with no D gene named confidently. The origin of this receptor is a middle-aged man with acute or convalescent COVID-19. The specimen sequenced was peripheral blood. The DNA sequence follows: TGTGCCAGCAGTGTGGGCACCCCCAAAGGCGAGCAGTACTTC. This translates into CASSVGTPKGEQYF.